Sequencing of this TCR beta chain was carried out in a study of OX40 agonist ivuxolimab in advanced cancers. Per the germline V gene, CDR1 is LNHDA and CDR2 is SQIVND (reference sequence). CDR3 length: 13 residues. Between the trimmed V and J ends, which lost 3 bases and 1 base, there was a span of 7 bases. The assay was immunoSEQ multiplex PCR, and TCRdb's table has in-frame clones only and misses some. The sample includes tens of thousands of clones, roughly 88% of them seen just once. This clone was seen a handful of times. V usage is TRBV19 and J usage is TRBJ2-7; D remains unclear. The clonotype was recovered from an adult with an advanced solid tumor such as melanoma, head and neck, liver or kidney cancer. Material: CD4+ or CD8+ T cells sorted from blood, obtained in a trial of the OX40 agonist ivuxolimab. The chain's CDR3 is CASSIGKSYEQYF. In DNA form, the CDR3 reads TGTGCCAGTAGTATCGGCAAATCCTACGAGCAGTACTTC.